The sequence of this TCR beta chain was determined in a study of identical twins. In regard to this clonotype: Its specificity is not known.

Findings of the study overall: With monozygotic twins, out-of-frame TCR alpha sharing exceeded what models estimated.

A single record per CDR3 protein comes from TCRdb applying MiXCR to the 5' RACE reads. The sample includes 500,000 to 550,000 distinct CDR3 sequences, around 24% seen only once; the top ten take around 0.47%. This sample was shared with a second study, whose subject was yellow fever vaccine responses in identical twins.

The clonotype originates from a woman between 18 and 29 years old in good health. The sample taken for sequencing was CD4+ T cells sorted from blood.

CDR3 sequence reads: CASSKSSISYNEQFF. For the CDR3, the DNA is TGTGCCAGTAGTAAATCTAGCATTTCTTACAATGAGCAGTTCTTC. The rearrangement links TRBV19 to TRBJ2-1, with D perhaps TRBD2 (5 bases). The germline V gene encodes CDR1 LNHDA and CDR2 SQIVND (reference sequence). V lost 4 bases and J lost 4, with 14 bases in between. The CDR3 consists of 15 residues. The full variable domain, with the rest looked up from reference TRBV19 and TRBJ2-1, is DGGITQSPKYLFRKEGQNVTLSCEQNLNHDAMYWYRQDPGQGLRLIYYSQIVNDFQKGDIAEGYSVSREKKESFPLTVTSAQKNPTAFYLCASSKSSISYNEQFFGPGTRLTVL.